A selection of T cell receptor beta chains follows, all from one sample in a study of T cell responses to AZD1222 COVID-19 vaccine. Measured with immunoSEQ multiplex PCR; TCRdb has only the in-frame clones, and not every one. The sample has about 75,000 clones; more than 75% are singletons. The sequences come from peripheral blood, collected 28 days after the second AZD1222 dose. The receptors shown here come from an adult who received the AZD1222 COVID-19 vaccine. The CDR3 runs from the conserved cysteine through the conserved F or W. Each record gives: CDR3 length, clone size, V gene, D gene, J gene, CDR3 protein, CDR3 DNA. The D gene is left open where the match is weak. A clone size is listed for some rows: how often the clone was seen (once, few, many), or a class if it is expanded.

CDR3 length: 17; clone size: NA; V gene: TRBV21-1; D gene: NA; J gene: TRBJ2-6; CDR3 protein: CASIRQGPSSGANVLTF; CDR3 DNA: TGTGCCAGCATCAGACAGGGTCCCAGCTCTGGGGCCAACGTCCTGACTTTC
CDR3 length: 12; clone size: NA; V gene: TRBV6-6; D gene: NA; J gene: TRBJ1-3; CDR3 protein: CASIDSGNTIYF; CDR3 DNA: TGTGCCAGCATCGACTCTGGAAACACCATATATTTT
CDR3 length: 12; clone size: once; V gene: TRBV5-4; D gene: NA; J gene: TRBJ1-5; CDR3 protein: CASSLNGQPQHF; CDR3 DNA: TGTGCCAGCAGCTTGAACGGTCAGCCCCAGCATTTT
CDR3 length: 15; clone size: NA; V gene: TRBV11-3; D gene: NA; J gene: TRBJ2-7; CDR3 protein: CASSPPRGAAGEQYF; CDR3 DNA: TGTGCCAGCAGCCCCCCCCGGGGGGCGGCGGGCGAGCAGTACTTC
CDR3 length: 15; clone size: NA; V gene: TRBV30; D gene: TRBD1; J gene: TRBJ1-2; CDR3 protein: CAWSVSSTGNYGYTF; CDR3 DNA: TGTGCCTGGAGTGTTTCTTCGACAGGGAACTATGGCTACACCTTC
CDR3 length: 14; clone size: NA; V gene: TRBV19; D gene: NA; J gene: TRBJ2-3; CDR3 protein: CASLAGTWEDTQYF; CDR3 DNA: TGTGCCAGTCTTGCGGGCACATGGGAAGATACGCAGTATTTT
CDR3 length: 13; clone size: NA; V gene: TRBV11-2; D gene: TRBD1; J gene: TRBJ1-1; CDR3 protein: CASSGDREDEAFF; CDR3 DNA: TGTGCCAGCAGCGGGGACAGGGAGGACGAAGCTTTCTTT
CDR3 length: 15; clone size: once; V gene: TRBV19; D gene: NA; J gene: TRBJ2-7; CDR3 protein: CASSAIGLSSYEQYF; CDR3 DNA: TGTGCCAGTTCCGCTATAGGTTTAAGCTCCTACGAGCAGTACTTC
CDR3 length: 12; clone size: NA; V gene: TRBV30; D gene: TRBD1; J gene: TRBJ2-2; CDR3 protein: CAWSRGTGELFF; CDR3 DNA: TGTGCCTGGAGCAGGGGGACCGGGGAGCTGTTTTTT
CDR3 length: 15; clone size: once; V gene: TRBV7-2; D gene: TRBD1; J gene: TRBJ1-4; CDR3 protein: CASSPDRVGYEKLFF; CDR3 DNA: TGTGCCAGCAGCCCGGACAGGGTGGGGTATGAAAAACTGTTTTTT
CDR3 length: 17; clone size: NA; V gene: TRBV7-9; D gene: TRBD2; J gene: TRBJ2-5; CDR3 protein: CASSLGLAGGNGETQYF; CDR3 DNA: TGTGCCAGCAGCTTAGGTCTAGCGGGGGGGAACGGAGAGACCCAGTACTTC